What follows is one TCR beta chain and its context. Its antigen remains unknown. The sample is drawn from a study of Ad26.COV2.S vaccination and SARS-CoV-2 variants. Study observations and caveats: With respect to non-spike TCR breadth, vaccine and placebo recipients were similar.

Germline CDR1 is LNHDA and CDR2 is SQIVND (reference sequence). With 3 bases clipped from V and 4 bases from J, the junction kept 5 bases outside the gene matches. This CDR3 region has 15 residues. Sequencing used immunoSEQ multiplex PCR; TCRdb keeps in-frame clones, though not all of them. The sample has under 600,000 clones, nearly 90% seen once; the top ten hold 1.7%. Described treatment: some 20 received Ad26.COV2.S at low or high dose, single or two shots; about 5 received placebo; per-sample allocation not given. Sampling occurred on day 63 after the first vaccine or placebo injection. The sequences come from peripheral blood, collected in a trial of Ad26.COV2.S vaccine versus placebo. This TCR was recovered from a person between 18 and 59 years old who received the Ad26.COV2.S COVID-19 vaccine or a placebo. The chain joins TRBV19 to TRBJ2-2; 7 bases fit TRBD2. CDR3 coding DNA: TGTGCCAGTAGTATGAGGGCTAGCGGCACCGGGGAGCTGTTTTTT. Protein sequence: CASSMRASGTGELFF.